One and the same sample provided the 13 T cell receptor beta chains below, sequenced in a study of radiotherapy plus CTLA-4 blockade in lung cancer (dated by TCRdb to 2017 to 2018). Libraries were prepared through the immunoSEQ multiplex PCR assay. The clones in this table, taken by TCRdb from immuneACCESS, are in-frame only. Not every clone is retained; where verified, under half of the shortfall comes from an unresolved V gene, and the cause of the rest is unknown. The sample table shows about 73,000 clones, and about nine tenths are seen once. The ten largest clones add up to 40% of the sample. The material was peripheral blood, obtained from a patient treated with radiotherapy plus ipilimumab. The source of these receptors is a human donor with non-small cell lung cancer that progressed on radiotherapy plus ipilimumab.

The CDR3, as DNA: TGTGCCAGCAACTATCAGCCCCAGCATTTT. This encodes CASNYQPQHF. The chain uses TRBV28 and TRBJ1-5; D ambiguous. Germline V gene sequence: CDR1 MDHEN, CDR2 SYDVKM. The CDR3 has 10 amino acids. The ends were cut back, 7 bases at V and 5 bases at J, with 3 bases in the middle.

The chain recombines TRBV7-9 with TRBJ2-1, with a weak D call TRBD1 (6 bases). The CDR3 extends over 14 amino acids. The ends were cut back, 5 bases at V and 4 bases at J, with 12 bases in the middle. The germline gives CDR1 SEHNR, CDR2 FQNEAQ (reference sequence). The CDR3 reads CASSPGTYYNEQFF. CDR3 in DNA: TGTGCCAGCAGCCCCGGGACATATTACAATGAGCAGTTCTTC.

The chain employs TRBV6-1 and TRBJ1-2; possible D gene TRBD1, 5 bases. CDR1 MNHNS and CDR2 SASEGT come from the germline V gene. CDR3 length: 13 residues. Trimming removed 7 bases from V and 3 bases from J, with 12 bases in between. CDR3 nucleotide sequence: TGTGCCAGCAAATGGGACTGGGACTATGGCTACACCTTC. Amino acid sequence: CASKWDWDYGYTF.

This clone has a single count. The chain joins TRBV11-2 to TRBJ2-3; D not resolved. V shed 1 base and J shed 3 bases, with 8 bases lying between them. The CDR3 contains 14 residues. Germline V gene lookup returns CDR1 SGHAT and CDR2 FQNNGV. Here the CDR3 DNA reads TGTGCCAGCAGCTTAGGCTTTGAGACAGATACGCAGTATTTT. It translates to CASSLGFETDTQYF.

The chain carries TRBV7-8 and TRBJ2-5, with 7 bases identical to TRBD1. The CDR3 totals 15 residues. Germline CDR1 reads SGHVS; CDR2 reads FQNEAQ. Trimming removed 5 bases from V and 5 bases from J; junction bases left unmatched: 11. Here the CDR3 reads CASSVTGVLSETQYF. CDR3 DNA sequence: TGTGCCAGCAGCGTAACAGGGGTCCTGTCGGAGACCCAGTACTTC.

The chain uses TRBV11-2 and TRBJ2-3, with D unresolved. The germline CDR1 and CDR2 sequences are SGHAT and FQNNGV. The CDR3 consists of 15 residues. Trimming cost V 0 bases and J 0 bases, with 7 bases left between them. CDR3 nucleotides: TGTGCCAGCAGCTTAGAGTACAGCAGCACAGATACGCAGTATTTT. This sequence encodes CASSLEYSSTDTQYF.

V usage is TRBV2 and J usage is TRBJ2-5; 9 positions agree with TRBD1. The junction had 19 bases not matched to a gene; V was cut back by 3 bases and J by 5 bases. The CDR3 runs 19 residues. The germline CDR1 and CDR2 sequences are SNHLY and FYNNEI. The CDR3 DNA reads TGTGCCAGCAGTGAGAGGGGACAGACAGGGGGTCGTAAGTATGAGACCCAGTACTTC. Protein: CASSERGQTGGRKYETQYF.

About this clone: Other nucleotide sequences from this sample produce the same CDR3. CDR3 nucleotide sequence: TGTGCCAGCAGCTTAACGGGAGTTGCAGATACGCAGTATTTT. Translation: CASSLTGVADTQYF. The J gene is TRBJ2-3, the V gene TRBV7-3; D might be TRBD2 (5 bases). V was clipped by 0 bases and J by 4 bases, with 8 bases between them. CDR3 length equals 14 residues. Germline V gene data show CDR1 as SGHTA and CDR2 as FQGTGA.

This sequence joins TRBV2 and TRBJ2-2, with 10 bases lining up with TRBD2. The CDR3 sequence is 13 residues long. V lost 10 bases and J lost 6; bases outside the gene matches: 5. CDR1 and CDR2 (germline): SNHLY, FYNNEI. The CDR3 bases are TGTGCCAACCGACTAGCGGGTCCCGGGGAGCTGTTTTTT. Translation: CANRLAGPGELFF. The whole variable domain, filled in from reference TRBV2 and TRBJ2-2, reads EPEVTQTPSHQVTQMGQEVILRCVPISNHLYFYWYRQILGQKVEFLVSFYNNEISEKSEIFDDQFSVERPDGSNFTLKIRSTKLEDSAMYFCANRLAGPGELFFGEGSRLTVL.

V usage is TRBV30 and J usage is TRBJ1-5; maybe TRBD1 (5 bases). This CDR3 has 14 amino acids. From germline, CDR1 is GTSNPN and CDR2 SVGIG (reference sequence). V gave up 0 bases and J gave up 5 bases, with 11 bases separating them. CDR3 region: CAWSVAQGDQPQHF. The CDR3 region has the DNA TGTGCCTGGAGTGTAGCGCAGGGAGATCAGCCCCAGCATTTT.

V gene TRBV28 combines with J gene TRBJ2-7, with 12 nucleotides matching TRBD1. The CDR3 is made up of 14 amino acids. Germline lookup yields CDR1 MDHEN and CDR2 SYDVKM. The J segment lost 4 bases and the V segment lost 5 bases, leaving 3 bases of the junction unmatched. The CDR3 is CASSTGQGAYEQYF. DNA of the CDR3: TGTGCCAGCAGTACGGGACAGGGGGCATACGAGCAGTACTTC. Using reference TRBV28 and TRBJ2-7 for the parts outside the CDR3, the full variable domain is DVKVTQSSRYLVKRTGEKVFLECVQDMDHENMFWYRQDPGLGLRLIYFSYDVKMKEKGDIPEGYSVSREKKERFSLILESASTNQTSMYLCASSTGQGAYEQYFGPGTRLTVT.

V gene TRBV5-1 combines with J gene TRBJ1-1; D not certain. The germline CDR1 and CDR2 sequences are SGHRS and YFSETQ. Between the trimmed V and J ends, which lost 0 bases and 1 base, there was a span of 7 bases. The CDR3 runs 14 residues. This CDR3 is CASSLEESNTEAFF. The CDR3 DNA sequence: TGCGCCAGCAGCTTGGAGGAGTCGAACACTGAAGCTTTCTTT.

V usage is TRBV6-5 and J usage is TRBJ1-1; TRBD1 agrees at 8 bases. In germline, CDR1 is MNHEY, CDR2 SVGAGI. This CDR3 contains 15 residues. Germline trimming cut 6 bases from V and 5 bases from J; bases unmatched to any gene: 11. DNA for the CDR3: TGTGCCAGCAGACTCGGACAGGGTAAGGGGACTGAAGCTTTCTTT. This gives the protein CASRLGQGKGTEAFF.